The 20 T cell receptor beta chains below come from one sample, sequenced in a study of blood T cell repertoires in COVID-19. Libraries were prepared by immunoSEQ multiplex PCR; TCRdb keeps only in-frame clonotypes and omits some of them. The table shows 200,000 to 250,000 clones, with around four fifths occurring only once. Sequencing was performed on peripheral blood. The receptors originated from a woman older than 75 with active or convalescent COVID-19.

The rearrangement links TRBV11-3 to TRBJ1-3, with D maybe TRBD1 (6 bases). Germline V gives CDR1 SGHNT, CDR2 YENEEA. This CDR3 contains 15 residues. V was shortened by 7 bases and J by 0 bases, with 13 bases between the two germline ends. The CDR3 coding sequence is TGTGCCAGCACCCTGACAGGTACCTCTGGAAACACCATATATTTT. Its protein is CASTLTGTSGNTIYF.

CDR3 nucleotides: TGTGCCAGCAGCCCCGGGGCAGGGGGCGGCGGGACAGATACGCAGTATTTT. Amino acid sequence: CASSPGAGGGGTDTQYF. The V gene is TRBV28, the J gene TRBJ2-3; TRBD1 matches 8 bases. The trim removed 6 bases at V and 3 bases at J, leaving 14 bases unmatched. Germline CDR1 MDHEN, CDR2 SYDVKM. The CDR3 contains 17 residues.

This clone is a singleton in its sample. CDR3 sequence (DNA): TGTGCCAGCAGCCCCTTAGCGGGGAAAGAGACCCAGTACTTC. Its protein is CASSPLAGKETQYF. The rearrangement uses TRBV5-5 and TRBJ2-5, with 8 positions matching TRBD2. The CDR3 sequence is 14 residues long. V gave up 4 bases and J gave up 3 bases; unmatched junction bases: 5. Germline CDR1 SGHKS, CDR2 YYEKEE (reference sequence).

Only a few counts were recorded for this clone. V is TRBV7-9 and J is TRBJ2-1; 8 positions agree with TRBD2. V lost 0 bases to trimming and J lost 6 bases; unmatched junction nucleotides: 4. Germline V gene data show CDR1 as SEHNR and CDR2 as FQNEAQ (reference sequence). The CDR3 loop spans 15 amino acids. The CDR3 DNA reads TGTGCCAGCAGCTTAGCGCCGGGAGGGCCCAATGAGCAGTTCTTC. Translation gives CASSLAPGGPNEQFF.

This clone was seen a few times. The chain joins TRBV6-6 to TRBJ1-2; D remains unclear. V gave up 0 bases and J gave up 4 bases, with 9 bases separating them. This CDR3 contains 14 residues. CDR1 is MNHNY, CDR2 SVGAGI, per germline (reference sequence). CDR3 coding DNA: TGTGCCAGCAGTTACTCCGGGAGTTTCTATGGCTACACCTTC. It encodes CASSYSGSFYGYTF.

The genes are TRBV7-2 and TRBJ2-3, with TRBD2 matching over 7 bases. V shed 6 bases, J shed 6 bases, and the junction held 3 bases outside the gene matches. CDR3 length: 12 residues. Germline V lookup: CDR1 SGHTA, CDR2 FQGNSA. CDR3 protein: CASRWGGDTQYF. For the CDR3, the DNA is TGTGCCAGCAGGTGGGGAGGGGATACGCAGTATTTT. The full variable domain, completed using reference TRBV7-2 and TRBJ2-3, is GAGVSQSPSNKVTEKGKDVELRCDPISGHTALYWYRQSLGQGLEFLIYFQGNSAPDKSGLPSDRFSAERTGGSVSTLTIQRTQQEDSAVYLCASRWGGDTQYFGPGTRLTVL.

V is TRBV5-4 and J is TRBJ1-4, with TRBD1 matching over 7 bases. Germline loops: CDR1 SGHNT, CDR2 YYREEE (reference sequence). The CDR3 loop spans 14 amino acids. V was clipped by 6 bases and J by 10 bases; unmatched bases: 12. The CDR3 region is CASIRKEGARKLFF. Written as DNA, the CDR3 is TGTGCCAGCATCCGGAAGGAGGGGGCGCGAAAACTGTTTTTT.

This clone was seen a handful of times. The V call is TRBV6-4, the J call TRBJ2-7; 7 bases align to TRBD1. In germline, CDR1 is MRHNA, CDR2 SNTAGT. The CDR3 has 14 amino acids. The V and J ends lost 3 bases and 2 bases, in that order; junction bases with no gene match: 4. CDR3 in amino acids: CASSEGQGAYEQYF. CDR3 in DNA: TGTGCCAGCAGTGAAGGGCAGGGGGCCTACGAGCAGTACTTC.

The chain couples TRBV12-3 or TRBV12-4 to TRBJ2-1; possibly TRBD2 for D (5 bases). The CDR3 runs to 13 residues. V was clipped by 6 bases and J by 10 bases, with 16 bases between them. CDR3 DNA sequence: TGTGCCAGCAGCCCCCGTGAGGGAGAAGAGCAGTTCTTC. Translating gives CASSPREGEEQFF.

The rearrangement links TRBV5-4 to TRBJ2-1; D unresolved. Trimming took off 4 bases at V and 10 bases at J, with 12 bases between the two ends. In germline, CDR1 is SGHNT, CDR2 YYREEE (reference sequence). This CDR3 has 12 amino acids. CDR3 in DNA: TGTGCCAGCAGCGGCGATGCTAGAGAGCAGTTCTTC. The encoded protein is CASSGDAREQFF.

The genes are TRBV28 and TRBJ2-7; D perhaps matches TRBD2 (6 bases). Germline V gene sequence: CDR1 MDHEN, CDR2 SYDVKM. V was pared by 5 bases and J by 5 bases, with 19 bases between. CDR3 length: 15 amino acids. The DNA of the CDR3 is TGTGCCAGCAGTGGAACGACTCCGGAGGGCGACGAGCAGTACTTC. It encodes CASSGTTPEGDEQYF.

This clone was recorded only once. At one of its ends the junction is not consistent with the germline gene, which may arise from a read error. The rearrangement links TRBV6-5 to TRBJ2-7, with TRBD1 as a possible D gene (5 bases). CDR3 length: 15 residues. Germline CDR1 and CDR2: MNHEY and SVGAGI. The CDR3 bases are TGTGCCAACAGTTACTTAGTCCAGGGTACCTACGAGCAGTACTTC. This gives the protein CANSYLVQGTYEQYF.

This clone came up once. V usage is TRBV5-1 and J usage is TRBJ1-1; 7 bases line up with TRBD1. Looked up from germline, CDR1 is SGHRS and CDR2 is YFSETQ. The V gene end was trimmed by 4 bases and the J gene end by 3 bases; junction bases not matched to a gene: 6. The CDR3 covers 14 residues. The CDR3 nucleotides read TGCGCCAGCAGCCAGACAGGGTGGGACACTGAAGCTTTCTTT. Protein product: CASSQTGWDTEAFF.

The V gene is TRBV3-1 (or the pseudogene TRBV3-2), the J gene TRBJ1-6, with D unresolved. This CDR3 has 13 residues. V dropped 6 bases and J dropped 9 bases, with 12 bases sitting between them. Germline-derived CDR1 and CDR2 are LGHDT and YNNKEL (reference sequence). CDR3 DNA: TGTGCCAGCAGTCCCGCGCGAGGTTCACCCCTCCACTTT. Protein sequence: CASSPARGSPLHF.

The chain joins TRBV7-2 to TRBJ1-4; TRBD1 aligns across 9 bases. V lost 5 bases, J lost 7 bases, and 8 bases stayed unmatched. Germline V gene data show CDR1 as SGHTA and CDR2 as FQGNSA. This CDR3 is 15 amino acids long. CDR3 sequence (DNA): TGTGCCAGCAGCCAATACAGGGGGCCTGGTGAAAAACTGTTTTTT. Its protein product is CASSQYRGPGEKLFF. The whole variable domain, filled in from reference TRBV7-2 and TRBJ1-4, reads GAGVSQSPSNKVTEKGKDVELRCDPISGHTALYWYRQSLGQGLEFLIYFQGNSAPDKSGLPSDRFSAERTGGSVSTLTIQRTQQEDSAVYLCASSQYRGPGEKLFFGSGTQLSVL.

The chain carries TRBV7-9 and TRBJ2-1; 12 bases are shared with TRBD2. Germline trimming cut 2 bases from V and 7 bases from J; bases unmatched to any gene: 9. This CDR3 spans 17 amino acids. In germline, CDR1 is SEHNR, CDR2 FQNEAQ (reference sequence). CDR3 sequence (DNA): TGTGCCAGCAGCTTATCGGGGTGGGGGACTAGCGGGAATGAGCAGTTCTTC. It is translated as CASSLSGWGTSGNEQFF.

This chain connects TRBV5-4 to TRBJ2-2; 13 positions match TRBD2. This CDR3 spans 16 amino acids. The ends lost 4 bases at V and 5 bases at J; junction bases unmatched: 5. CDR1 and CDR2 (germline): SGHNT, YYREEE (reference sequence). The CDR3 here is CASSPPGLAGTGELFF. The CDR3 coding sequence is TGTGCCAGCAGCCCACCGGGACTAGCGGGGACCGGGGAGCTGTTTTTT.

The rearrangement joins TRBV5-1 to TRBJ1-2, with D perhaps TRBD1 (5 bases). The CDR3 runs 15 residues. V was cut by 3 bases and J by 5 bases, with 17 bases left in between. Germline lookup yields CDR1 SGHRS and CDR2 YFSETQ. The CDR3 loop is CASSSVVGAEYGYTF. In DNA form, the CDR3 reads TGCGCCAGCAGCTCGGTGGTAGGGGCTGAATATGGCTACACCTTC.

On this clone: An end of the junction does not agree with germline; a read error may underlie this. This chain uses TRBV6-5 with TRBJ2-1, with 12 nucleotides matching TRBD1. The CDR3 has 13 amino acids. Per germline, CDR1 MNHEY and CDR2 SVGAGI. CDR3 in amino acids: CASTPGDRGLWIF. CDR3 DNA sequence: TGTGCCAGCACCCCCGGGGACAGGGGGCTTTGGATCTTC.

This clone was counted once. The V gene is TRBV19, the J gene TRBJ2-7; 8 bases are shared with TRBD2. This CDR3 spans 16 amino acids. Per germline, CDR1 LNHDA and CDR2 SQIVND (reference sequence). Trimming removed 4 bases from V and 0 bases from J; junction bases left unmatched: 8. The CDR3, as DNA: TGTGCCAGTAGTACGACTCGAGCGGGGGACTCCTACGAGCAGTACTTC. Its translation is CASSTTRAGDSYEQYF.